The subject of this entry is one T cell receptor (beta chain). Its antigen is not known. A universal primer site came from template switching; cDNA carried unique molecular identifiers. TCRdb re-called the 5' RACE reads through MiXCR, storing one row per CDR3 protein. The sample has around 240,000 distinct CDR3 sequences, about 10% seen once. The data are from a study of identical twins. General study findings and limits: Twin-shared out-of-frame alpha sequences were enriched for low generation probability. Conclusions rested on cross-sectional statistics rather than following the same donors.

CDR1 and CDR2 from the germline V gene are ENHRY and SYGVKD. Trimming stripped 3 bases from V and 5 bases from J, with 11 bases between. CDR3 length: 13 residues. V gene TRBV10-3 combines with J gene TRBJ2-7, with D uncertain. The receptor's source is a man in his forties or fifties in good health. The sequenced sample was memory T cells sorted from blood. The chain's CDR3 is CAISDLGGDEQYF. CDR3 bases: TGTGCCATCAGTGATCTCGGTGGTGACGAGCAGTACTTC.